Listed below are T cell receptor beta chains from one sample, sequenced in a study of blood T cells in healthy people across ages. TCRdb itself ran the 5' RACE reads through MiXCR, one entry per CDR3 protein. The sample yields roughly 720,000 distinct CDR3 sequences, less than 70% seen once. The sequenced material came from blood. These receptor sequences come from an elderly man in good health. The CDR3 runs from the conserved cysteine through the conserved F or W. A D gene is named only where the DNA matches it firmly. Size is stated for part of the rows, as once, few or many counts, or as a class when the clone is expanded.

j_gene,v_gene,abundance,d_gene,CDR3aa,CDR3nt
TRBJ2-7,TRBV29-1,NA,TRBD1,CSVEDLKFSVRQGPYEQYF,TGCAGCGTTGAAGATCTCAAGTTCTCGGTGAGACAGGGCCCCTACGAGCAGTACTTC
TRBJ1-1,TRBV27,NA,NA,CASSLTGLATEAFF,TGTGCCAGCAGTCTAACAGGGTTGGCCACTGAAGCTTTCTTT
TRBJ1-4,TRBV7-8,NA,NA,CASSPWTAGSANEKLFF,TGTGCCAGCAGCCCATGGACGGCAGGAAGTGCTAATGAAAAACTGTTTTTT
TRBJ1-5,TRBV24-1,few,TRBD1,CATSAAGTGINQPQHF,TGTGCCACCAGTGCGGCCGGGACAGGGATCAATCAGCCCCAGCATTTT
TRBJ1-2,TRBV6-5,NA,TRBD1,CASSSTGQGRYGYTF,TGTGCCAGCAGTTCCACCGGACAGGGGCGATATGGCTACACCTTC
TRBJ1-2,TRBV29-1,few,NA,CSVETANYGYTF,TGCAGCGTTGAAACCGCTAACTATGGCTACACCTTC
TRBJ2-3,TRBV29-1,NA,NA,CSVEGRRGTDTQYF,TGCAGCGTTGAAGGCCGTAGGGGCACAGATACGCAGTATTTT
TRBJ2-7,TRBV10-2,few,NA,CASSSVAASYEQYF,TGCGCCAGCAGTTCGGTGGCGGCCTCCTACGAGCAGTACTTC
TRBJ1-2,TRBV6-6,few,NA,CASSLLQGAWADGYTF,TGTGCCAGCAGTTTATTACAGGGAGCCTGGGCGGATGGCTACACCTTC
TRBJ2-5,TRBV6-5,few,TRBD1,CASSYPGTGVETQYF,TGTGCCAGCAGTTACCCCGGGACAGGGGTAGAGACCCAGTACTTC
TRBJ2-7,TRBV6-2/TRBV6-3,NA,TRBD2,CASTENRLAGAYEQYF,TGTGCCAGCACCGAAAACCGACTAGCGGGAGCCTACGAGCAGTACTTC
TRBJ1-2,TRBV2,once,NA,CASIRDTSNYGYTF,TGTGCCAGCATCCGGGACACTTCTAACTATGGCTACACCTTC
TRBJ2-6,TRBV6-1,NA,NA,CASSQTASGANVLTF,TGTGCCAGCAGCCAGACAGCATCTGGGGCCAACGTCCTGACTTTC
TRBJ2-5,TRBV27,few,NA,CASSPSRWWQTQYF,TGTGCCAGCAGTCCCTCGCGTTGGTGGCAGACCCAGTACTTC
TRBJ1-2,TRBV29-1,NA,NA,CSVVQVGVGGYTF,TGCAGCGTTGTACAGGTTGGGGTAGGGGGCTACACCTTC
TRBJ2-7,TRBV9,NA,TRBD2,CASSGSSGLAEQYF,TGTGCCAGCAGCGGCTCTAGCGGCCTCGCCGAGCAGTACTTC
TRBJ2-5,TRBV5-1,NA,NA,CASRRGAAYQETQYF,TGCGCCAGCAGGCGAGGAGCAGCGTACCAAGAGACCCAGTACTTC
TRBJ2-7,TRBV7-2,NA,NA,CASRPPTSYEQYF,TGTGCCAGCAGGCCACCAACCTCCTACGAGCAGTACTTC
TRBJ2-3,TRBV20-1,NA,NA,CSVRGRVLTDTQYF,TGCAGTGTACGGGGAAGGGTGCTCACAGATACGCAGTATTTT
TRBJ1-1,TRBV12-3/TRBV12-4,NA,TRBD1,CASRYTGGVFVLTEAFF,TGTGCCAGCAGATATACAGGGGGCGTTTTTGTTTTGACTGAAGCTTTCTTT
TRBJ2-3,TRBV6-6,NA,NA,CASSHTGVGRYAHF,TGTGCCAGCAGTCATACGGGTGTGGGCAGATACGCGCATTTT
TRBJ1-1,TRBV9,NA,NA,CASSARSMNTEAFF,TGTGCCAGCAGCGCCAGAAGCATGAACACTGAAGCTTTCTTT
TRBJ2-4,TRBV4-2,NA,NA,CASSQVGGTVQNIQYF,TGTGCCAGCAGCCAAGTGGGGGGGACAGTTCAAAACATTCAGTACTTC
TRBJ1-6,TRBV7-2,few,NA,CASSLRVNNSPLHF,TGTGCCAGCAGCTTACGGGTCAATAATTCACCCCTCCACTTT
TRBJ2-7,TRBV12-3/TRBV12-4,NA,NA,CASSLNGISYEQYF,TGTGCCAGCAGTTTGAACGGGATCTCCTACGAGCAGTACTTC